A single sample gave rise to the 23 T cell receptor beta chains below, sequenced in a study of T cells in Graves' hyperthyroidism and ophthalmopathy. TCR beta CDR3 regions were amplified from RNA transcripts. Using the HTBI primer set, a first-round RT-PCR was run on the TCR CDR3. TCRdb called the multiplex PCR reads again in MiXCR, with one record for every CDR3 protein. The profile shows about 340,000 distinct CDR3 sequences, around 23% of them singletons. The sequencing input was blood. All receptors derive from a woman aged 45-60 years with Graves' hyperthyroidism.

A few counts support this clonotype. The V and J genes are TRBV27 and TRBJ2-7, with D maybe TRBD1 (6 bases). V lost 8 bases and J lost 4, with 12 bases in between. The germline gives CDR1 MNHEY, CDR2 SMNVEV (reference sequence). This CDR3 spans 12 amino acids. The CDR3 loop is CASAQGSYEQYF. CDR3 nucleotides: TGTGCCAGCGCACAGGGCTCTTACGAGCAGTACTTC.

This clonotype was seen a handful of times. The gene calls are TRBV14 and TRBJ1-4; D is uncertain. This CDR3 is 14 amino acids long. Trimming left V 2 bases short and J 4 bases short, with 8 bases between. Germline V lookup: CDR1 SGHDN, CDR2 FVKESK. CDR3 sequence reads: CASSQSANNEKLFF. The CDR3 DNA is TGTGCCAGCAGCCAATCAGCAAATAATGAAAAACTGTTTTTT.

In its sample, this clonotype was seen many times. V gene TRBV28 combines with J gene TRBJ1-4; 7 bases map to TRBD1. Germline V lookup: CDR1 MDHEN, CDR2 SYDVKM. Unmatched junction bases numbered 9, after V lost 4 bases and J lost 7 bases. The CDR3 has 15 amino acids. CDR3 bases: TGTGCCAGCAGTTCCCATGGGGCAGGGGGTGAAAAACTGTTTTTT. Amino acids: CASSSHGAGGEKLFF.

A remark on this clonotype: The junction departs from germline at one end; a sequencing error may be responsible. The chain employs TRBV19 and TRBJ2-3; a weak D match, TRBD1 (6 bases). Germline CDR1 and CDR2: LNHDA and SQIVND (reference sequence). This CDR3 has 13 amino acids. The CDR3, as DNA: TGTGCCGGTAGTTTTCAGGGGACAGATACGCAGTATTTT. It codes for CAGSFQGTDTQYF.

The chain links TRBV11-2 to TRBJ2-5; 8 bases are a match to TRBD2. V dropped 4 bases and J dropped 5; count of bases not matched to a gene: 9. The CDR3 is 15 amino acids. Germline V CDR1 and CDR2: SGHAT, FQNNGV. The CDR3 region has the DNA TGTGCCAGCAGCTACTTAGCGGGAAGCGTGGAGACCCAGTACTTC. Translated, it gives CASSYLAGSVETQYF.

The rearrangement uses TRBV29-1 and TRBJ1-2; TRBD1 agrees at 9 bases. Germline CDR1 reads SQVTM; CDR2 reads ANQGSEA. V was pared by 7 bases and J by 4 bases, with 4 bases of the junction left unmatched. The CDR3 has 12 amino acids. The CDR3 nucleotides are TGCAGCGCCTGGACAGGGGTCTATGGCTACACCTTC. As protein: CSAWTGVYGYTF.

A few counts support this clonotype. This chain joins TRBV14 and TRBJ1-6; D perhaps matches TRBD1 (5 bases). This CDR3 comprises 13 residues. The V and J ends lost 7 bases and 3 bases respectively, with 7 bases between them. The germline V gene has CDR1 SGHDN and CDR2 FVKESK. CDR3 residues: CASKGNYNSPLHF. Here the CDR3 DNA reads TGTGCCAGCAAGGGGAACTATAATTCACCCCTCCACTTT.

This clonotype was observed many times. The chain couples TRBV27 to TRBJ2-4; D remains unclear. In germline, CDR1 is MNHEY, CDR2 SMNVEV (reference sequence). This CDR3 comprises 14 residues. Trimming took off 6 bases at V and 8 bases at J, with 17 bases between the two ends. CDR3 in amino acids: CASSPTLLQDIQYF. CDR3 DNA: TGTGCCAGCAGCCCAACTCTACTCCAGGACATTCAGTACTTC.

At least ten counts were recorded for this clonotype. The CDR3 DNA follows: TGCAGTGTCCCGAGGGGGAACTATGGCTACACCTTC. This sequence encodes CSVPRGNYGYTF. The J gene is TRBJ1-2, the V gene TRBV20-1; D may be TRBD1 (6 bases). Per the germline V gene, CDR1 is DFQATT and CDR2 is SNEGSKA (reference sequence). V shed 7 bases and J shed 2 bases, with 11 bases lying between them. This CDR3 spans 12 amino acids.

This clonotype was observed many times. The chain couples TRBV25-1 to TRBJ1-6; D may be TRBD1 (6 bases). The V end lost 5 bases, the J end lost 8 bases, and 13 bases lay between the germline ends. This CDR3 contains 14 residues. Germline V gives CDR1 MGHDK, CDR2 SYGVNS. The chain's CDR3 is CASSRTVDDSPLHF. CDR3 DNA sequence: TGTGCCAGCAGTCGGACAGTTGACGATTCACCCCTCCACTTT.

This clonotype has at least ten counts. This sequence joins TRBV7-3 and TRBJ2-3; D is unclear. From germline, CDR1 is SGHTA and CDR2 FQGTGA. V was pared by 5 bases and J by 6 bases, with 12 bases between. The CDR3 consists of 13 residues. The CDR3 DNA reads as TGTGCCAGCAGCCCCCCTGGGTTTGATACGCAGTATTTT. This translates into CASSPPGFDTQYF.

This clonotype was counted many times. The CDR3 DNA reads TGTGCCAGCAGCTACAAATACGAGCAGTACTTC. Translated, it gives CASSYKYEQYF. The chain links TRBV6-1 to TRBJ2-7; no clear D. This CDR3 is 11 amino acids long. Per germline, CDR1 MNHNS and CDR2 SASEGT. V lost 6 bases and J lost 4, with 7 bases in between.

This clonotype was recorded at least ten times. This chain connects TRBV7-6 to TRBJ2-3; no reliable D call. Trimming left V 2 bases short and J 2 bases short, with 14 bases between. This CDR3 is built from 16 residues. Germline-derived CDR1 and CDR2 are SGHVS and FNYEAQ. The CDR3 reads CASSLSLNSATDTQYF. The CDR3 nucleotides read TGTGCCAGCAGCTTATCGCTAAACTCGGCCACAGATACGCAGTATTTT.

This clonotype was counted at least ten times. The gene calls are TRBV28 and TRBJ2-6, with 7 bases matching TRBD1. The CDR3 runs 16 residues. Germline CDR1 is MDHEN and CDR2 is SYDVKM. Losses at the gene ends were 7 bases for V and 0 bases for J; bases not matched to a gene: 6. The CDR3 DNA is TGTGCCAGCACCCTTGGGACAGCCTCTGGGGCCAACGTCCTGACTTTC. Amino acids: CASTLGTASGANVLTF.

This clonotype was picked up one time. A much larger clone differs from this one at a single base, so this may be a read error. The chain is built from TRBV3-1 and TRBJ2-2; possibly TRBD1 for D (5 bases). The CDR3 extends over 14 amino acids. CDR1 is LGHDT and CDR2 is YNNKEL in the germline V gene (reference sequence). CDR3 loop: CASSRRQTTRELFF. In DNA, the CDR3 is TGTGCCAGCAGCCGCCGACAGACCACCAGGGAGCTGTTTTTT.

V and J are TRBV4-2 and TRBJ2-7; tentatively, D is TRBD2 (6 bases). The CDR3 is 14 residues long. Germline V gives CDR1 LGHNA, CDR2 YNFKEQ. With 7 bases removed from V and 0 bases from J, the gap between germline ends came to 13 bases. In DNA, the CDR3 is TGTGCCAGCATGCGGGACTCAAGCTCCTACGAGCAGTACTTC. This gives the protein CASMRDSSSYEQYF.

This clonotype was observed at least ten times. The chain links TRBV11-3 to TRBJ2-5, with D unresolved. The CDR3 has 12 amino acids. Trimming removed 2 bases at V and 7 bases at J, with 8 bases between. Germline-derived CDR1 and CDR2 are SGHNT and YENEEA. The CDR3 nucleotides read TGTGCCAGCAGCTTAAGTCTGGGGACCCAGTACTTC. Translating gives CASSLSLGTQYF.

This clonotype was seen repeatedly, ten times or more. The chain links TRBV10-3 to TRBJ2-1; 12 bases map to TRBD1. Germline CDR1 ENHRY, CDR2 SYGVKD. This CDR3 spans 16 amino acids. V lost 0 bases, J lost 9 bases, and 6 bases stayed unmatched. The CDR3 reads CAISESTGQGASEQFF. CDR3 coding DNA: TGTGCCATCAGTGAGTCCACGGGACAGGGGGCTAGTGAGCAGTTCTTC.

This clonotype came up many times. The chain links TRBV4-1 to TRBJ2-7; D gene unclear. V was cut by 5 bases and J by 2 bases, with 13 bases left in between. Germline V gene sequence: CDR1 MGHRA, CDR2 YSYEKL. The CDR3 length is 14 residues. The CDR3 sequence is CASSAASTPYEQYF. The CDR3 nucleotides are TGCGCCAGCAGCGCCGCTAGTACTCCCTACGAGCAGTACTTC.

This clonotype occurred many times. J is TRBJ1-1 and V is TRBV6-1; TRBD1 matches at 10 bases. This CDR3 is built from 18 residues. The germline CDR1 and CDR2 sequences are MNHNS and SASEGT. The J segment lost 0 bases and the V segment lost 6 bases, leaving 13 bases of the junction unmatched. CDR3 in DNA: TGTGCCAGCAGCCAGAGGACAGGGGGATTCCGGATGAACACTGAAGCTTTCTTT. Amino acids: CASSQRTGGFRMNTEAFF.

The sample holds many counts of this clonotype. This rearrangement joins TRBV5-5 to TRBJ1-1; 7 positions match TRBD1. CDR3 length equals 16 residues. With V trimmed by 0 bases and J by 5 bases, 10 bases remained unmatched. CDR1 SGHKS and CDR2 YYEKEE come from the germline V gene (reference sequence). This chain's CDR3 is CASSLEYRGVGTEAFF. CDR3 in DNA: TGTGCCAGCAGCTTGGAATACAGGGGTGTTGGGACTGAAGCTTTCTTT.

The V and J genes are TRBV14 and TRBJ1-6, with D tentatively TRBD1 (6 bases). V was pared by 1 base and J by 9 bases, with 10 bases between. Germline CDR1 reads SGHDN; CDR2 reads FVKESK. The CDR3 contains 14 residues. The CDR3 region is CASSQAQGFSPLHF. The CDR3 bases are TGTGCCAGCAGCCAAGCACAGGGTTTTTCACCCCTCCACTTT.

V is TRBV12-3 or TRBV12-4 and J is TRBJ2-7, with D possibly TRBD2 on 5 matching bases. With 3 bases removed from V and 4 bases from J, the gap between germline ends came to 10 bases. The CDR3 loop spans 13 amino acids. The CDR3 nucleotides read TGTGCCAGCAGTTTGGACGGGGAATACGAGCAGTACTTC. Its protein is CASSLDGEYEQYF.